This TCR beta chain came from a study of blood T cell repertoires in COVID-19. Study context: Samples came from the United States, Italy and Spain, spanning acute and convalescent COVID-19. The analysed material was cDNA or gDNA that came from T cells, B-cell-depleted T cells, or PBMCs.

Original methodology: Amplification of reference gene primers provided the estimated nucleated cell counts. Sequencing was performed with immunoSEQ multiplex PCR; in TCRdb, only in-frame clones are kept and a portion is missing. From that table come the V and J calls and clone size; the DNA was used to work out D and trimming. The sample yields about 110,000 clones, around 91% seen once. The germline CDR1 and CDR2 sequences are SGHVS and FNYEAQ. Trimming pared 5 bases from V and 6 bases from J, leaving 9 bases between. The CDR3 is 12 residues long. The sample comprised peripheral blood. The genes are TRBV7-6 and TRBJ2-3; D is ambiguous. This sequence originates from a woman older than 75 with acute or convalescent COVID-19. The CDR3 coding sequence is TGTGCCAGCAGCGCAACCGGGGATACGCAGTATTTT. Translation: CASSATGDTQYF.